The clone carrying this T cell receptor beta chain was seen more than once but under ten times. Antigen unknown. Some clones are missing from TCRdb's copy, which holds only in-frame ones; the method was immunoSEQ multiplex PCR. Counted here are roughly 160,000 clones, 85% to 90% occurring once; the ten biggest clones make up 6.9%. Germline CDR1 is LGHDT and CDR2 is YNNKEL (reference sequence). Trimming stripped 4 bases from V and 2 bases from J, with 14 bases between. The CDR3 extends over 15 amino acids. These data come from a study of T cell responses to AZD1222 COVID-19 vaccine. General study findings and limits: Sampling that yielded the repertoires occurred only after the peak T cell response. Clonal diversity was possibly underestimated; the donors were predominantly white British and more often female. Seropositivity was recorded at baseline in only five to seven AZD1222 recipients. As reported, nearly half of all spike-specific TCRs target variant regions that are unmutated.

The chain uses TRBV3-1 (or the pseudogene TRBV3-2) and TRBJ1-2; D may be TRBD1 (6 bases). Here the sequenced sample was peripheral blood, taken on day 0 of AZD1222 vaccination. The receptor's source is an adult in good health. The CDR3 bases are TGTGCCAGCAGCCGAGCGACAGGCGGAAACTATGGCTACACCTTC. Translating gives CASSRATGGNYGYTF.